This T cell receptor beta chain was sequenced in a study of regulatory T cells in long-lasting Graves disease. A note on this clonotype: As yet, its antigen is unknown.

The time point is: newly diagnosed GD, antithyroid drugs for less than 3 months. Researchers made the TCR library from RNA that was extracted from PBMCs. Study findings and constraints: Only a small sample size was used, which may have cut accuracy.

Trimming at V came to 7 bases and at J to 3 bases, leaving 11 bases not matched to a gene. CDR3 size: 16 residues. Germline V gene data show CDR1 as MNHNS and CDR2 as SASEGT. Libraries of TCR beta came from iRepertoire HTBI primers plus Arm-PCR of CDR3 regions. From the multiplex PCR reads, TCRdb called clonotypes with MiXCR, one entry per CDR3 protein. The data hold hundreds of thousands of distinct CDR3 sequences, with about a sixth observed a single time. These same data were also listed under a study on T cells in Graves' hyperthyroidism and ophthalmopathy. That source notes: Uncontrolled infection, other autoimmune disease, pregnancy or lactation barred patients from enrollment.

The sequence was obtained from a woman aged 25 to 39 with Graves disease. The specimen comprised peripheral blood mononuclear cells (PBMCs), sampled at new diagnosis, from a patient treated with antithyroid drugs. The V gene is TRBV6-1, the J gene TRBJ2-7; 11 bases agree with TRBD2. Here the CDR3 reads CASILAGTSGIYEQYF. CDR3 bases: TGTGCCAGCATCCTCGCCGGGACTAGCGGAATCTACGAGCAGTACTTC.